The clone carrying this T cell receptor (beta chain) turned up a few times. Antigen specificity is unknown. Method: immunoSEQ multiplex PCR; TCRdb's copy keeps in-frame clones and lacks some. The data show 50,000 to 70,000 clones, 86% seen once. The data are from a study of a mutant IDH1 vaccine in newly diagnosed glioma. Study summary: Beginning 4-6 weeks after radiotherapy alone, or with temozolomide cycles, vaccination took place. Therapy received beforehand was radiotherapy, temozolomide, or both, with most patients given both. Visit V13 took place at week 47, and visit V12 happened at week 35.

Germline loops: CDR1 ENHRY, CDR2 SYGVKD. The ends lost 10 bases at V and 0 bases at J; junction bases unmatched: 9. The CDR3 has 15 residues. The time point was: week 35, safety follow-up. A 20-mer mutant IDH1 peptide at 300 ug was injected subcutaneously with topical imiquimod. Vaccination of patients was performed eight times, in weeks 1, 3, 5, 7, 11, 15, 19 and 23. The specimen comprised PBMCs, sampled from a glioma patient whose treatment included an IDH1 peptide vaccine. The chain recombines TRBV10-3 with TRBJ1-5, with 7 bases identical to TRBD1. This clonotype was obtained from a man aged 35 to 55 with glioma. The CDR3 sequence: CASRQGGDSNQPQHF. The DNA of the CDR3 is TGTGCCAGCCGACAGGGTGGAGATAGCAATCAGCCCCAGCATTTT.